One and the same sample provided the 30 T cell receptor beta chains below, sequenced in a study of response to subunit inactivated influenza vaccine. TCRdb analysed the RT-PCR reads with MiXCR anew, one entry per CDR3 protein. The data contain hundreds of thousands of distinct CDR3 sequences, around 25% of them singletons. The sequenced sample was CD4+ T cells sorted from PBMCs, obtained more than 4 days after vaccination. All receptors derive from a man aged 45-65 years who received an inactivated influenza vaccine.

This clonotype was seen a handful of times. The V call is TRBV20-1, the J call TRBJ1-2; the match to TRBD1 covers 7 bases. From germline, CDR1 is DFQATT and CDR2 SNEGSKA (reference sequence). The CDR3 sequence is 13 residues long. V was clipped by 6 bases and J by 3 bases; unmatched bases: 7. CDR3 sequence: CSAIDRVYYGYTF. In DNA, the CDR3 is TGCAGTGCCATCGACAGGGTTTACTATGGCTACACCTTC.

The genes are TRBV7-2 and TRBJ2-7; 7 nucleotides align to TRBD1. The length of the CDR3 is 14 residues. The V and J ends lost 0 bases and 12 bases, in that order; junction bases with no gene match: 11. The germline V gene encodes CDR1 SGHTA and CDR2 FQGNSA. The CDR3 sequence: CASSLALDRRNLYF. CDR3 bases: TGTGCCAGCAGCTTAGCGCTGGACAGGCGAAATTTGTACTTC. Looking up the rest from reference TRBV7-2 and TRBJ2-7 gives the full variable domain: GAGVSQSPSNKVTEKGKDVELRCDPISGHTALYWYRQSLGQGLEFLIYFQGNSAPDKSGLPSDRFSAERTGGSVSTLTIQRTQQEDSAVYLCASSLALDRRNLYFGPGTRLTVT.

The chain is built from TRBV20-1 and TRBJ2-7; D is undetermined. The length of the CDR3 is 13 residues. CDR1 and CDR2 (germline): DFQATT, SNEGSKA (reference sequence). Trimming took off 6 bases at V and 7 bases at J, with 19 bases between the two ends. CDR3 region: CSARRRAFGEQYF. The CDR3 DNA reads TGCAGTGCGCGACGAAGGGCTTTTGGGGAGCAGTACTTC.

J is TRBJ2-3 and V is TRBV7-9, with D possibly matching TRBD2 (5 bases). The CDR3 is 14 amino acids. From germline, CDR1 is SEHNR and CDR2 FQNEAQ (reference sequence). Trimming shortened V by 2 bases and J by 7 bases, and 13 bases separated the two germline ends. The CDR3 DNA reads as TGTGCCAGCAGCTTATCGGCTAGCAGATATACGCAGTATTTT. Its protein product is CASSLSASRYTQYF.

This clonotype has only a few counts. This sequence joins TRBV5-1 and TRBJ2-1, with a possible D match to TRBD2 (5 bases). V lost 2 bases and J 9 bases, leaving 9 bases between the germline ends. Germline CDR1 is SGHRS and CDR2 is YFSETQ. This CDR3 comprises 12 residues. The CDR3, as DNA: TGCGCCAGCAGCTTCGACCGGGGTGAGCAGTTCTTC. Its translation: CASSFDRGEQFF.

The chain recombines TRBV7-3 with TRBJ2-5; a weak D match, TRBD1 (5 bases). There are 14 residues in the CDR3. V lost 0 bases to trimming and J lost 7 bases, with 12 bases between them. The germline V gene encodes CDR1 SGHTA and CDR2 FQGTGA. The CDR3 DNA reads as TGTGCCAGCAGCTTAACGGGGCAGGGCGGGACCCAGTACTTC. It is translated as CASSLTGQGGTQYF.

The rearrangement joins TRBV14 to TRBJ2-5, with 7 bases fitting TRBD1. V dropped 1 base and J dropped 3; count of bases not matched to a gene: 11. CDR3 length: 17 amino acids. Germline CDR1 SGHDN, CDR2 FVKESK. CDR3 DNA sequence: TGTGCCAGCAGCCAAGTTCCGTGGGGACAGAGGGAAGAGACCCAGTACTTC. Its translation is CASSQVPWGQREETQYF. The full variable domain, rest sourced from reference TRBV14 and TRBJ2-5, is EAGVTQFPSHSVIEKGQTVTLRCDPISGHDNLYWYRRVMGKEIKFLLHFVKESKQDESGMPNNRFLAERTGGTYSTLKVQPAELEDSGVYFCASSQVPWGQREETQYFGPGTRLLVL.

This clonotype was found a few times. This rearrangement joins TRBV11-2 to TRBJ2-3, with no clear D. CDR1 is SGHAT, CDR2 FQNNGV, per germline. V lost 2 bases and J lost 4, with 10 bases in between. The length of the CDR3 is 14 residues. The CDR3 sequence: CASSLYQAADTQYF. The DNA for the CDR3 is TGTGCCAGCAGCTTATATCAGGCTGCAGATACGCAGTATTTT.

This clonotype was observed a handful of times. V usage is TRBV20-1 and J usage is TRBJ1-4; TRBD1 might be the D (5 bases). The CDR3 is 14 amino acids. From germline, CDR1 is DFQATT and CDR2 SNEGSKA (reference sequence). V lost 4 bases, J lost 0 bases, and 9 bases lay in between. The DNA for the CDR3 is TGCAGTGCTACCGACAGATCAACTAATGAAAAACTGTTTTTT. Translating it yields CSATDRSTNEKLFF.

CDR3 sequence: CASSPTSGSPDTQYF. DNA of the CDR3: TGTGCCAGCAGCCCGACTAGCGGGAGCCCAGATACGCAGTATTTT. This chain uses TRBV12-3 or TRBV12-4 with TRBJ2-3, with 12 bases aligning to TRBD2. The CDR3 sequence is 15 residues long. The trim removed 6 bases at V and 4 bases at J, leaving 5 bases unmatched.

The J gene is TRBJ1-4, the V gene TRBV6-1, with a tentative D call TRBD1 (5 bases). Germline V gene data show CDR1 as MNHNS and CDR2 as SASEGT. The CDR3 runs to 18 residues. V lost 4 bases to trimming and J lost 0 bases, with 18 bases between them. The CDR3 coding sequence is TGTGCCAGCAGTGGCGATCCGGGACGGAGGACAACTAATGAAAAACTGTTTTTT. Residues: CASSGDPGRRTTNEKLFF.

This clonotype was seen a handful of times. This chain connects TRBV12-3 or TRBV12-4 to TRBJ2-1; D perhaps matches TRBD1 (6 bases). CDR3 length: 12 amino acids. V was pared by 4 bases and J by 8 bases, with 9 bases between. DNA of the CDR3: TGTGCCAGCAGTTGGGCAGGGGATGAGCAGTTCTTC. Translated, it gives CASSWAGDEQFF.

This clonotype was seen a few times. This chain joins TRBV7-3 and TRBJ2-3; a weak D match, TRBD1 (5 bases). The ends were cut back, 5 bases at V and 5 bases at J, with 17 bases in the middle. The germline CDR1 and CDR2 sequences are SGHTA and FQGTGA. This CDR3 has 15 residues. CDR3 coding DNA: TGTGCCAGCAGCCCCAACGGACATTCCGTAGATACGCAGTATTTT. Amino acids: CASSPNGHSVDTQYF.

Here the CDR3 DNA reads TGTGCCAGCAGCCCAGACAGGATATCTTGGAATAATTCACCCCTCCACTTT. The encoded protein is CASSPDRISWNNSPLHF. This chain joins TRBV7-8 and TRBJ1-6; TRBD1 might be the D (6 bases). The V end was cut by 5 bases, the J end by 5 bases, with 19 bases between. The CDR3 consists of 17 residues. From germline, CDR1 is SGHVS and CDR2 FQNEAQ.

This clonotype was detected a few times. The V and J genes are TRBV20-1 and TRBJ1-5; possible D gene TRBD1, 5 bases. The length of the CDR3 is 16 residues. The germline V and J ends were trimmed by 2 bases and 0 bases, with 14 bases remaining between them. Germline CDR1 is DFQATT and CDR2 is SNEGSKA (reference sequence). The CDR3 DNA reads as TGCAGTGCTAGACCGGGACGGAGAGATAGCAATCAGCCCCAGCATTTT. Translating gives CSARPGRRDSNQPQHF.

Only a few counts were recorded for this clonotype. The chain uses TRBV7-2 and TRBJ2-7; 8 bases map to TRBD1. The junction had 9 bases not matched to a gene; V was cut back by 6 bases and J by 2 bases. The CDR3 spans 15 residues. Per germline, CDR1 SGHTA and CDR2 FQGNSA. DNA of the CDR3: TGTGCCAGCAGTCAAGGACAGGGCCCACCCTACGAGCAGTACTTC. Translation: CASSQGQGPPYEQYF. Full variable domain (remainder filled in from reference TRBV7-2 and TRBJ2-7): GAGVSQSPSNKVTEKGKDVELRCDPISGHTALYWYRQSLGQGLEFLIYFQGNSAPDKSGLPSDRFSAERTGGSVSTLTIQRTQQEDSAVYLCASSQGQGPPYEQYFGPGTRLTVT.

There are a few counts of this clonotype. This chain uses TRBV10-3 with TRBJ2-2; a weak D match, TRBD2 (5 bases). Germline lookup yields CDR1 ENHRY and CDR2 SYGVKD. The CDR3 is 12 residues long. The ends were cut back, 9 bases at V and 5 bases at J, with 10 bases in the middle. The CDR3 loop is CAISGETGELFF. The DNA for the CDR3 is TGTGCCATATCTGGGGAGACCGGGGAGCTGTTTTTT.

V usage is TRBV11-3 and J usage is TRBJ2-1, with 9 nucleotides matching TRBD1. The junction had 12 bases not matched to a gene; V was cut back by 5 bases and J by 7 bases. Germline values: CDR1 SGHNT, CDR2 YENEEA. This CDR3 is 16 amino acids long. The CDR3 spells CASSPSYRGLENEQFF. The CDR3 DNA reads as TGTGCCAGCAGCCCCTCTTACAGGGGGCTTGAGAATGAGCAGTTCTTC.

This clonotype appeared a few times. The V and J genes are TRBV28 and TRBJ2-1; a possible D gene is TRBD2 (6 bases). Germline V lookup: CDR1 MDHEN, CDR2 SYDVKM. V shed 9 bases and J shed 2 bases, with 20 bases lying between them. The CDR3 has 16 residues. This CDR3 reads CASRTSGTGAYNEQFF. The CDR3 DNA sequence: TGTGCCAGTAGAACATCCGGGACTGGCGCCTACAATGAGCAGTTCTTC.

The chain recombines TRBV20-1 with TRBJ2-7; 7 nucleotides match TRBD2. Germline loops: CDR1 DFQATT, CDR2 SNEGSKA (reference sequence). CDR3 size: 16 residues. Unmatched junction bases numbered 8, after V lost 0 bases and J lost 0 bases. CDR3 sequence (DNA): TGCAGTGCTAGAGATCGGGGTCTAGCGGTCTCCTACGAGCAGTACTTC. Its translation: CSARDRGLAVSYEQYF.

There are a few counts of this clonotype. The genes are TRBV3-1 and TRBJ2-7, with 10 positions matching TRBD2. Trimming removed 4 bases from V and 0 bases from J; junction bases left unmatched: 6. Per germline, CDR1 LGHDT and CDR2 YNNKEL (reference sequence). The CDR3 spans 16 residues. The CDR3 protein is CASSPKGLAYSYEQYF. The CDR3 coding sequence is TGTGCCAGCAGCCCTAAGGGACTAGCGTACTCCTACGAGCAGTACTTC.

This clonotype was counted a few times. V is TRBV10-3 and J is TRBJ1-5; D is ambiguous. Germline V gene data show CDR1 as ENHRY and CDR2 as SYGVKD. V lost 2 bases and J lost 4, with 3 bases in between. The length of the CDR3 is 12 residues. CDR3 DNA sequence: TGTGCCATCAGTGAGGCGAATCAGCCCCAGCATTTT. Translating it yields CAISEANQPQHF.

The V call is TRBV7-2, the J call TRBJ2-1; perhaps D is TRBD1 or TRBD2 (6 bases each). This CDR3 region has 17 residues. CDR1 is SGHTA, CDR2 FQGNSA, per germline. The V end lost 0 bases, the J end lost 0 bases, and 12 bases lay between the germline ends. In DNA, the CDR3 is TGTGCCAGCAGCTTAGCGGGGGGCGCTATCTCCTACAATGAGCAGTTCTTC. Translated: CASSLAGGAISYNEQFF.

This chain connects TRBV6-2 or TRBV6-3 to TRBJ2-1; a possible D gene is TRBD2 (6 bases). This CDR3 has 19 residues. Trimming took 6 bases from V and 1 from J, leaving 25 bases between them. CDR1 is MNHEY, CDR2 SVGEGT, per germline. CDR3 region: CASSKLSGGRRLSYNEQFF. In nucleotides, the CDR3 is TGTGCCAGCAGCAAATTAAGCGGTGGGAGGCGACTGTCCTACAATGAGCAGTTCTTC.

This sequence joins TRBV7-2 and TRBJ2-3; perhaps D is TRBD1 or TRBD2 (5 bases each). The CDR3 runs to 16 residues. Germline-derived CDR1 and CDR2 are SGHTA and FQGNSA. V was clipped by 5 bases and J by 5 bases, with 20 bases between them. CDR3: CASSATGPYVGDTQYF. CDR3 DNA: TGTGCCAGCAGCGCTACGGGACCCTACGTCGGAGATACGCAGTATTTT.

The rearrangement links TRBV10-3 to TRBJ2-3, with 7 nucleotides matching TRBD1. The germline V gene encodes CDR1 ENHRY and CDR2 SYGVKD. V lost 0 bases, J lost 8 bases, and 2 bases stayed unmatched. This CDR3 spans 13 amino acids. This chain's CDR3 is CAISESSGGTQYF. The CDR3 DNA reads TGTGCCATCAGTGAGTCATCAGGGGGTACGCAGTATTTT.

The gene calls are TRBV20-1 and TRBJ2-7, with 8 bases aligning to TRBD2. This CDR3 region has 11 residues. The V gene's germline CDR1 is DFQATT and CDR2 SNEGSKA (reference sequence). V was pared by 2 bases and J by 6 bases, with 0 bases of the junction left unmatched. CDR3 coding DNA: TGCAGTGCTAGACGGGAGGGCGAGCAGTACTTC. It encodes CSARREGEQYF.

The CDR3: CAISLKGQETQYF. CDR3 DNA: TGTGCCATCAGTCTGAAGGGGCAAGAGACCCAGTACTTC. This rearrangement joins TRBV10-3 to TRBJ2-5; a weak D match, TRBD1 (5 bases). CDR1 ENHRY and CDR2 SYGVKD come from the germline V gene. Trimming removed 5 bases from V and 2 bases from J, with 9 bases in between. CDR3 length: 13 amino acids.

The genes are TRBV20-1 and TRBJ2-7, with 7 bases that match TRBD2. V dropped 5 bases and J dropped 0; count of bases not matched to a gene: 7. The CDR3 is 14 amino acids. Germline loops: CDR1 DFQATT, CDR2 SNEGSKA (reference sequence). CDR3 sequence: CSAASGSASYEQYF. For the CDR3, the DNA is TGCAGTGCTGCTAGCGGCTCAGCCTCCTACGAGCAGTACTTC.

The rearrangement links TRBV27 to TRBJ2-7; a possible D gene is TRBD2 (6 bases). Germline-derived CDR1 and CDR2 are MNHEY and SMNVEV (reference sequence). This CDR3 has 14 residues. The V end lost 8 bases, the J end lost 0 bases, and 14 bases lay between the germline ends. CDR3: CASARTTHSYEQYF. CDR3 bases: TGTGCCAGCGCCCGGACTACTCACTCCTACGAGCAGTACTTC.